Shown below are 29 T cell receptor beta chains from a single sample sequenced in a study of CD8+ T cells in alopecia areata. cDNA serving as the sequencing template came from extracted, reverse transcribed RNA. The data were produced by immunoSEQ multiplex PCR, yet TCRdb's version contains in-frame clones alone and is incomplete. The table records 90,000 to 100,000 clones, more than 55% of them present only once. Treatment meaning: oral pan-JAK inhibitor, 5-10 mg twice daily. The source was CD8+ T cells sorted from blood, collected at week 4, from a patient treated with tofacitinib. These receptors came from a human donor with alopecia areata.

The CDR3 sequence is CASSYSRQGGVEQYF. The CDR3 DNA sequence: TGTGCCAGCAGTTACTCGAGACAGGGTGGGGTCGAGCAGTACTTC. This chain uses TRBV6-5 with TRBJ2-7; 7 bases match TRBD1. This CDR3 has 15 residues. Germline-derived CDR1 and CDR2 are MNHEY and SVGAGI. J lost 6 bases, V lost 0 bases, and 8 bases had no gene match.

This clone has a handful of counts. The chain has TRBV29-1 and TRBJ1-1; 7 bases match TRBD1. The J segment lost 0 bases and the V segment lost 4 bases, leaving 11 bases of the junction unmatched. In germline, CDR1 is SQVTM, CDR2 ANQGSEA. The CDR3 has 16 amino acids. CDR3 region: CSVARDRLDLNTEAFF. The DNA of the CDR3 is TGCAGCGTTGCCCGGGACAGATTGGATTTGAACACTGAAGCTTTCTTT.

This chain connects TRBV7-3 to TRBJ1-2; D might be TRBD1 (5 bases). Trimming stripped 5 bases from V and 4 bases from J, with 20 bases between. CDR1 SGHTA and CDR2 FQGTGA come from the germline V gene. The CDR3 is made up of 16 amino acids. The CDR3 DNA reads as TGTGCCAGCAGCCCGGCGGGGGATCCCGGGGCCTATGGCTACACCTTC. Translation gives CASSPAGDPGAYGYTF.

This clone was recorded a few times. The chain recombines TRBV6-5 with TRBJ1-1, with a possible D match to TRBD1 (6 bases). The CDR3 is 16 residues long. CDR1 is MNHEY, CDR2 SVGAGI, per germline. V lost 0 bases, J lost 1 base, and 12 bases lay in between. DNA of the CDR3: TGTGCCAGCAGTTACTCGATATCCAGGGGGAACACTGAAGCTTTCTTT. As protein: CASSYSISRGNTEAFF.

This clone was seen only a few times. V and J are TRBV7-6 and TRBJ2-1; D call uncertain. V was cut by 1 base and J by 7 bases, with 8 bases left in between. The CDR3 loop spans 13 amino acids. Germline V CDR1 and CDR2: SGHVS, FNYEAQ. CDR3 residues: CASSLGPQNEQFF. Here the CDR3 DNA reads TGTGCCAGCAGCTTAGGCCCCCAAAATGAGCAGTTCTTC.

CDR3 nucleotide sequence: TGTGCCAGCAGCTCGTTAATGCGGGACGGATCCTACGAGCAGTACTTC. Its protein is CASSSLMRDGSYEQYF. The chain links TRBV7-9 to TRBJ2-7; D possibly corresponds to TRBD2 (6 bases). The CDR3 has 16 amino acids. Germline CDR1 reads SEHNR; CDR2 reads FQNEAQ (reference sequence). The V gene lost 4 bases and the J gene lost 1 base, with 17 bases spanning the gap.

V is TRBV7-3 and J is TRBJ2-3; tentatively, D is TRBD2 (5 bases). The CDR3 covers 16 residues. Germline V gives CDR1 SGHTA, CDR2 FQGTGA. V was clipped by 0 bases and J by 4 bases, with 14 bases between them. The chain's CDR3 is CASSLTGISAADTQYF. Here the CDR3 DNA reads TGTGCCAGCAGCTTAACAGGCATTAGCGCTGCAGATACGCAGTATTTT.

The rearrangement joins TRBV7-9 to TRBJ1-1; the match to TRBD1 covers 9 bases. CDR3 length: 15 residues. Per germline, CDR1 SEHNR and CDR2 FQNEAQ (reference sequence). Trimming removed 5 bases from V and 2 bases from J; junction bases left unmatched: 6. In DNA, the CDR3 is TGTGCCAGCAGCCCGATCACAGGGGGCAACACTGAAGCTTTCTTT. Amino acid sequence: CASSPITGGNTEAFF.

This clone was detected a few times. This sequence joins TRBV25-1 and TRBJ2-2; D tentatively fits TRBD1 or TRBD2 (5 bases each). V gave up 3 bases and J gave up 5 bases, with 7 bases separating them. This CDR3 comprises 13 residues. From germline, CDR1 is MGHDK and CDR2 SYGVNS. CDR3 sequence (DNA): TGTGCCAGCAGTGATTGGGGGACCGGGGAGCTGTTTTTT. Residues: CASSDWGTGELFF.

The sample holds a few counts of this clone. The chain joins TRBV29-1 to TRBJ1-1; D is unresolved. CDR1 is SQVTM and CDR2 is ANQGSEA in the germline V gene. The V and J ends lost 0 bases and 7 bases respectively, with 6 bases between them. This CDR3 region has 11 residues. CDR3 sequence (DNA): TGCAGCGTTGAAGATCTTAATGAAGCTTTCTTT. It translates to CSVEDLNEAFF.

This clone showed up just once. The chain joins TRBV30 to TRBJ2-1, with D possibly called TRBD1 or TRBD2 (5 bases each). The germline CDR1 and CDR2 sequences are GTSNPN and SVGIG (reference sequence). The V and J ends lost 5 bases and 8 bases respectively, with 16 bases between them. There are 13 residues in the CDR3. CDR3 sequence: CAWEPARGHEQFF. DNA for the CDR3: TGTGCCTGGGAGCCCGCACGGGGACATGAGCAGTTCTTC.

The chain combines TRBV15 with TRBJ2-1, with D perhaps given as TRBD1 or TRBD2 (5 bases each). CDR3 size: 15 residues. V was cut by 5 bases and J by 3 bases, with 14 bases left in between. CDR1 is LNHNV and CDR2 is YYDKDF in the germline V gene (reference sequence). The CDR3 DNA reads as TGTGCCACCAGCGCCTGGGGGTATTTCTACAATGAGCAGTTCTTC. It specifies CATSAWGYFYNEQFF.

This clone occurred many times. The rearrangement links TRBV10-3 to TRBJ2-7; tentative D call: TRBD1 (5 bases). The CDR3 consists of 19 residues. Trimming pared 5 bases from V and 3 bases from J, leaving 29 bases between. CDR1 ENHRY and CDR2 SYGVKD come from the germline V gene. CDR3 protein: CAISPTDVGHTKQNYEQYF. CDR3 sequence (DNA): TGTGCCATCAGTCCTACTGATGTCGGACACACCAAGCAGAACTACGAGCAGTACTTC.

The CDR3 sequence is CASSGGAYEQYF. CDR3 nucleotide sequence: TGTGCCAGCAGCGGGGGGGCCTACGAGCAGTACTTC. This chain joins TRBV13 and TRBJ2-7; 7 bases are shared with TRBD2. V was pared by 5 bases and J by 2 bases, with 0 bases of the junction left unmatched. There are 12 residues in the CDR3. The germline CDR1 and CDR2 sequences are PRHDT and FYEKMQ (reference sequence).

The chain recombines TRBV6-6 with TRBJ2-5; no firm D call. This CDR3 is built from 13 residues. V dropped 0 bases and J dropped 3 bases, with 5 bases sitting between them. The germline CDR1 and CDR2 sequences are MNHNY and SVGAGI (reference sequence). As DNA, the CDR3 is TGTGCCAGCAGTTACTCATCCGAAGAGACCCAGTACTTC. It codes for CASSYSSEETQYF.

The rearrangement links TRBV28 to TRBJ2-3; 8 bases match TRBD2. Germline trimming cut 2 bases from V and 5 bases from J; bases unmatched to any gene: 12. The CDR3 extends over 17 amino acids. Germline lookup yields CDR1 MDHEN and CDR2 SYDVKM. The DNA for the CDR3 is TGTGCCAGCAGTTTAACCCACCTAGCGGGCGATGGAGATACGCAGTATTTT. This gives the protein CASSLTHLAGDGDTQYF.

CDR3 nucleotides: TGTGCCAGCAGCCAAGAGAAAGGAGCCGGAAACACCATATATTTT. Its protein is CASSQEKGAGNTIYF. The V gene is TRBV4-2, the J gene TRBJ1-3; D call uncertain. Per germline, CDR1 LGHNA and CDR2 YNFKEQ. Trimming removed 0 bases from V and 4 bases from J, with 10 bases in between. The CDR3 contains 15 residues.

The chain is built from TRBV7-9 and TRBJ2-7; TRBD1 agrees at 9 bases. With 5 bases clipped from V and 4 bases from J, the junction kept 12 bases outside the gene matches. The CDR3 totals 16 residues. CDR1 is SEHNR, CDR2 FQNEAQ, per germline (reference sequence). CDR3 bases: TGTGCCAGCAGCCCGGCGGCGACAGGGGGGATTTACGAGCAGTACTTC. Amino acid sequence: CASSPAATGGIYEQYF.

This clone was picked up a small number of times. This CDR3 reads CASSQEGGNPGELFF. The DNA of the CDR3 is TGTGCCAGCAGCCAAGAAGGGGGGAATCCCGGGGAGCTGTTTTTT. J is TRBJ2-2 and V is TRBV4-2; D is tentatively TRBD1 or TRBD2 (6 bases each). The germline V gene has CDR1 LGHNA and CDR2 YNFKEQ. V was trimmed by 0 bases and J by 6 bases, leaving 11 bases between them. The CDR3 has 15 residues.

The chain employs TRBV5-1 and TRBJ2-5; D uncertain. The CDR3 extends over 12 amino acids. CDR1 is SGHRS and CDR2 is YFSETQ in the germline V gene. The V end lost 6 bases, the J end lost 4 bases, and 10 bases lay between the germline ends. The CDR3 DNA follows: TGCGCCAGCATTAGTGCGTCAGAGACCCAGTACTTC. It specifies CASISASETQYF.

This clone has just a few counts. V is TRBV27 and J is TRBJ2-3; D gene ambiguous. The germline V gene encodes CDR1 MNHEY and CDR2 SMNVEV (reference sequence). V dropped 0 bases and J dropped 1 base, with 8 bases sitting between them. The length of the CDR3 is 15 residues. This CDR3 is CASSLSRRGTDTQYF. DNA for the CDR3: TGTGCCAGCAGTTTATCAAGGCGTGGCACAGATACGCAGTATTTT.

This clone was seen a handful of times. The chain combines TRBV5-1 with TRBJ2-4; D ambiguous. Germline V gene lookup returns CDR1 SGHRS and CDR2 YFSETQ. Deletions cut 1 base from V and 0 bases from J, with 8 bases between. This CDR3 is 15 amino acids long. CDR3 in DNA: TGCGCCAGCAGCTTGTCGACCTTAGCCAAAAACATTCAGTACTTC. It encodes CASSLSTLAKNIQYF.

The CDR3 region has the DNA TGTGCCAGCAGTGAAGAAGGCCTACAGGCGGGCTATAATTCACCCCTCCACTTT. Protein: CASSEEGLQAGYNSPLHF. This rearrangement joins TRBV2 to TRBJ1-6; D may be TRBD1 (5 bases). The germline V and J ends were trimmed by 1 base and 3 bases, with 16 bases remaining between them. Germline-derived CDR1 and CDR2 are SNHLY and FYNNEI. The CDR3 sequence is 18 residues long.

The rearrangement joins TRBV6-5 to TRBJ1-2; possible D gene TRBD1, 6 bases. Trimming stripped 5 bases from V and 5 bases from J, with 18 bases between. The CDR3 has 15 amino acids. In germline, CDR1 is MNHEY, CDR2 SVGAGI. CDR3 sequence: CASSPQGLKGYGYTF. The CDR3 DNA follows: TGTGCCAGCAGTCCACAGGGTCTAAAGGGATATGGCTACACCTTC.

A single count supports this clone. The CDR3 spells CASSLESGANVLTF. In nucleotides, the CDR3 is TGTGCCAGCAGCTTAGAGTCTGGGGCCAACGTCCTGACTTTC. V is TRBV7-8 and J is TRBJ2-6; D is unclear. V dropped 1 base and J dropped 1 base, with 2 bases sitting between them. The CDR3 consists of 14 residues. Germline CDR1 SGHVS, CDR2 FQNEAQ.

The chain combines TRBV13 with TRBJ1-3; the match to TRBD1 covers 7 bases. The CDR3 contains 17 residues. V lost 1 base to trimming and J lost 0 bases; unmatched junction nucleotides: 6. CDR1 PRHDT and CDR2 FYEKMQ come from the germline V gene (reference sequence). Written as DNA, the CDR3 is TGTGCCAGCAGCTTAGCGACAGGGCAACTCTCTGGAAACACCATATATTTT. Its translation is CASSLATGQLSGNTIYF. Full variable domain (remainder filled in from reference TRBV13 and TRBJ1-3): AAGVIQSPRHLIKEKRETATLKCYPIPRHDTVYWYQQGPGQDPQFLISFYEKMQSDKGSIPDRFSAQQFSDYHSELNMSSLELGDSALYFCASSLATGQLSGNTIYFGEGSWLTVV.

In this sample, this clone turned up a few times. The chain uses TRBV4-1 and TRBJ2-3; D unclear. This CDR3 has 12 residues. Germline values: CDR1 MGHRA, CDR2 YSYEKL. Trimming stripped 2 bases from V and 4 bases from J, with 4 bases between. The CDR3 spells CASSQTADTQYF. DNA of the CDR3: TGCGCCAGCAGCCAAACGGCAGATACGCAGTATTTT.

The genes are TRBV15 and TRBJ1-1; 7 nucleotides agree with TRBD1. Germline CDR1 and CDR2: LNHNV and YYDKDF (reference sequence). The CDR3 consists of 15 residues. Trimming at V came to 3 bases and at J to 1 base, leaving 5 bases not matched to a gene. CDR3 protein: CATSRRTGPNTEAFF. CDR3 coding DNA: TGTGCCACCAGCAGGAGGACAGGACCGAACACTGAAGCTTTCTTT. The complete variable domain, with remaining parts taken from reference TRBV15 and TRBJ1-1, reads DAMVIQNPRYQVTQFGKPVTLSCSQTLNHNVMYWYQQKSSQAPKLLFHYYDKDFNNEADTPDNFQSRRPNTSFCFLDIRSPGLGDTAMYLCATSRRTGPNTEAFFGQGTRLTVV.

The gene calls are TRBV5-1 and TRBJ2-3; TRBD1 might be the D (6 bases). Between the trimmed V and J ends, which lost 4 bases and 2 bases, there was a span of 11 bases. CDR3 size: 14 residues. Germline V gene lookup returns CDR1 SGHRS and CDR2 YFSETQ. Written as DNA, the CDR3 is TGCGCCAGCAGCACAGGACAGAACACAGATACGCAGTATTTT. Translating it yields CASSTGQNTDTQYF.